Each of the 21 T cell receptor beta chains below was sequenced from the same sample in a study of blood T cells in healthy people across ages. A J-beta primer mix and a sample-barcoded 5' primer were used in a second PCR of about 7 to 12 cycles. TCRdb reprocessed the 5' RACE reads via MiXCR and lists one record per CDR3 protein. The data hold 450,000 to 700,000 distinct CDR3 sequences, with roughly 29% observed a single time. The sequenced material came from blood. The origin of the receptors is a woman in her sixties or seventies in good health.

The V and J genes are TRBV5-5 and TRBJ1-1; a weak D match, TRBD1 (6 bases). The CDR3 is made up of 14 amino acids. Germline CDR1 and CDR2: SGHKS and YYEKEE (reference sequence). Trimming shortened V by 1 base and J by 5 bases, and 12 bases separated the two germline ends. The CDR3 sequence: CASSLRVQGTEAFF. In DNA, the CDR3 is TGTGCCAGCAGCTTGCGGGTTCAGGGGACTGAAGCTTTCTTT.

CDR3 residues: CASSFRDRGNIQYF. CDR3 in DNA: TGTGCCAGCAGCTTCCGGGACAGGGGGAACATTCAGTACTTC. V is TRBV11-2 and J is TRBJ2-4; 11 positions match TRBD1. The CDR3 spans 14 residues. Germline V lookup: CDR1 SGHAT, CDR2 FQNNGV. V lost 3 bases, J lost 7 bases, and 2 bases stayed unmatched.

The J gene is TRBJ1-2, the V gene TRBV3-1, with D maybe TRBD1 (6 bases). The germline V gene has CDR1 LGHDT and CDR2 YNNKEL (reference sequence). Deletions cut 1 base from V and 1 base from J, with 10 bases between. The CDR3 length is 15 residues. The CDR3 DNA reads TGTGCCAGCAGCCAAGCATCCAGGGGTAACTATGGCTACACCTTC. It yields the protein CASSQASRGNYGYTF.

The chain uses TRBV11-2 and TRBJ2-5; D gene ambiguous. Germline-derived CDR1 and CDR2 are SGHAT and FQNNGV. The CDR3 has 14 amino acids. Trimming cost V 5 bases and J 4 bases, with 14 bases left between them. The CDR3 region is CASSPFSGLETQYF. CDR3 in DNA: TGTGCCAGCAGCCCCTTCTCTGGTCTAGAGACCCAGTACTTC.

The rearrangement uses TRBV7-2 and TRBJ1-1; D not resolved. The germline V and J ends were trimmed by 5 bases and 0 bases, with 13 bases remaining between them. The CDR3 is 15 residues long. CDR1 is SGHTA, CDR2 FQGNSA, per germline. For the CDR3, the DNA is TGTGCCAGCAGCCCCATGAGGTCCCTGAACACTGAAGCTTTCTTT. Translated: CASSPMRSLNTEAFF.

This rearrangement joins TRBV20-1 to TRBJ2-1; D is possibly TRBD2 (6 bases). The V gene's germline CDR1 is DFQATT and CDR2 SNEGSKA (reference sequence). This CDR3 spans 14 amino acids. The V and J ends lost 4 bases and 0 bases respectively, with 10 bases between them. CDR3 coding DNA: TGCAGTGCTATGGGGGGTAGCTCCTACAATGAGCAGTTCTTC. Amino acids: CSAMGGSSYNEQFF.

This clonotype turned up a few times. CDR3 nucleotides: TGCGCCAGCAGCCAACAAGTAGCGGGGGGCAATGAGCAGTTCTTC. It encodes CASSQQVAGGNEQFF. The gene calls are TRBV4-3 and TRBJ2-1, with 10 positions matching TRBD2. The CDR3 is 15 amino acids. Germline values: CDR1 LGHNA, CDR2 YSLEER. Trimming at V came to 2 bases and at J to 6 bases, leaving 4 bases not matched to a gene.

This clonotype was picked up a small number of times. The V gene is TRBV5-1, the J gene TRBJ2-5; no firm D call. TRBJ2-7 matches the DNA end more closely, so the J call is doubtful. Germline CDR1 is SGHRS and CDR2 is YFSETQ. There are 15 residues in the CDR3. The CDR3 region is CASSLEVGGHHEQYF. In nucleotides, the CDR3 is TGCGCCAGCAGCTTGGAGGTGGGTGGTCACCACGAGCAGTACTTC.

V usage is TRBV21-1 and J usage is TRBJ2-7; TRBD1 is the table's D call, not checked against the DNA. TRBV21-1 corresponds to a pseudogene. This CDR3 region has 13 residues. CDR3 DNA sequence: TGTGCCAGCACCGACAGGGGGCGATACGAGCAGTACTTC. The encoded protein is CASTDRGRYEQYF.

This clonotype was seen a few times. The chain joins TRBV5-8 to TRBJ2-3; D not resolved. The CDR3 has 15 amino acids. Trimming pared 0 bases from V and 2 bases from J, leaving 10 bases between. Germline loops: CDR1 SGHTS, CDR2 YDEGEE. The CDR3 bases are TGTGCCAGCAGCTTGGGAAAGGGCACCACAGATACGCAGTATTTT. Amino acids: CASSLGKGTTDTQYF. Drawing the rest from reference TRBV5-8 and TRBJ2-3, the complete variable domain is EAGVTQSPTHLIKTRGQQATLRCSPISGHTSVYWYQQALGLGLQFLLWYDEGEERNRGNFPPRFSGRQFPNYSSELNVNALELEDSALYLCASSLGKGTTDTQYFGPGTRLTVL.

This clonotype was counted only a few times. Sequence at one end of the junction differs from germline and may be a read error. The chain carries TRBV12-3 or TRBV12-4 and TRBJ2-7; 12 nucleotides align to TRBD2. CDR3 length: 19 residues. The CDR3 DNA is TGTGCCAGCAGTTTAGCCGAGCAGACTAGCGGGGGCCCCTCCTACGAGCAGCACTTC. Amino acid sequence: CASSLAEQTSGGPSYEQHF.

This clonotype appeared many times. V is TRBV29-1 and J is TRBJ2-2, with TRBD1 matching 8 bases. The ends lost 7 bases at V and 5 bases at J; junction bases unmatched: 9. The V gene's germline CDR1 is SQVTM and CDR2 ANQGSEA. There are 14 residues in the CDR3. The CDR3 here is CSAKKGQVTGELFF. CDR3 DNA sequence: TGCAGCGCAAAGAAGGGACAGGTGACCGGGGAGCTGTTTTTT.

The chain carries TRBV20-1 and TRBJ2-1, with D maybe TRBD1 (5 bases). The J call may be incorrect, as the DNA end agrees better with TRBJ2-5. CDR1 is DFQATT, CDR2 SNEGSKA, per germline (reference sequence). The CDR3 runs 13 residues. The CDR3 nucleotides read TGCAGTGCTCCCCGGGCCAGGGTAGAGACCCAGTACTTC. Translated, it gives CSAPRARVETQYF.

This clonotype came up a few times. The rearrangement joins TRBV5-1 to TRBJ2-5, with D perhaps being TRBD1 or TRBD2 (5 bases each). The CDR3 runs to 16 residues. Trimming pared 0 bases from V and 5 bases from J, leaving 17 bases between. CDR1 SGHRS and CDR2 YFSETQ come from the germline V gene. The chain's CDR3 is CASSLGYRAREETQYF. The CDR3 DNA follows: TGCGCCAGCAGCTTGGGTTACCGTGCCAGGGAGGAGACCCAGTACTTC.

This clonotype came up a few times. V is TRBV12-3 or TRBV12-4 and J is TRBJ2-3; perhaps TRBD1 as D (5 bases). V was trimmed by 6 bases and J by 1 base, leaving 14 bases between them. The CDR3 extends over 15 amino acids. The CDR3 nucleotides are TGTGCCAGCAGCCCCCGTGGCAGGGGCACAGATACGCAGTATTTT. Protein product: CASSPRGRGTDTQYF.

The J gene is TRBJ2-5, the V gene TRBV5-1; 12 bases agree with TRBD2. Germline values: CDR1 SGHRS, CDR2 YFSETQ. Trimming removed 0 bases from V and 2 bases from J; junction bases left unmatched: 2. This CDR3 comprises 16 residues. CDR3 sequence reads: CASSLGLAGDQETQYF. The CDR3 coding sequence is TGCGCCAGCAGCTTGGGACTAGCGGGGGATCAAGAGACCCAGTACTTC.

This clonotype has a handful of counts. This chain uses TRBV24-1 with TRBJ1-4, with 9 positions matching TRBD1. This CDR3 spans 15 amino acids. CDR1 is KGHDR and CDR2 is SFDVKD in the germline V gene. J gave up 8 bases and V 2 bases, and 5 bases lay outside the gene matches. The CDR3 DNA sequence: TGTGCCACCAGTGATTCCGGGACAGGGAAGGAAAAACTGTTTTTT. This sequence encodes CATSDSGTGKEKLFF.

This clonotype has at least ten counts. V is TRBV20-1 and J is TRBJ1-1; 8 bases align to TRBD1. J was trimmed by 8 bases and V by 6 bases; bases with no gene match: 11. The CDR3 is made up of 13 amino acids. Looked up from germline, CDR1 is DFQATT and CDR2 is SNEGSKA (reference sequence). The CDR3 reads CSARRQGKREAFF. The CDR3 DNA reads as TGCAGTGCCAGAAGACAGGGGAAACGGGAAGCTTTCTTT.

The chain joins TRBV4-3 to TRBJ2-3; D unclear. The CDR3 is made up of 13 amino acids. Germline V lookup: CDR1 LGHNA, CDR2 YSLEER. Trimming removed 4 bases at V and 6 bases at J, with 11 bases between. The CDR3 reads CASSLLPWDTQYF. Written as DNA, the CDR3 is TGCGCCAGCAGCCTACTACCATGGGATACGCAGTATTTT.

J is TRBJ2-5 and V is TRBV10-3, with D possibly being TRBD1 or TRBD2 (5 bases each). The CDR3 is 12 amino acids. Germline CDR1 and CDR2: ENHRY and SYGVKD. V lost 6 bases to trimming and J lost 3 bases, with 8 bases between them. The CDR3 DNA is TGTGCCATCAGGGGGGATGAAGAGACCCAGTACTTC. This sequence encodes CAIRGDEETQYF.

In this sample, this clonotype turned up once. V usage is TRBV7-2 and J usage is TRBJ2-7; 15 bases are a match to TRBD2. V shed 5 bases, J shed 6 bases, and the junction held 5 bases outside the gene matches. The CDR3 runs to 15 residues. Germline V gene lookup returns CDR1 SGHTA and CDR2 FQGNSA. The CDR3 DNA is TGTGCCAGCAGCCCAGGACTAGCGGGGGGGGGCGAGCAGTACTTC. This gives the protein CASSPGLAGGGEQYF.